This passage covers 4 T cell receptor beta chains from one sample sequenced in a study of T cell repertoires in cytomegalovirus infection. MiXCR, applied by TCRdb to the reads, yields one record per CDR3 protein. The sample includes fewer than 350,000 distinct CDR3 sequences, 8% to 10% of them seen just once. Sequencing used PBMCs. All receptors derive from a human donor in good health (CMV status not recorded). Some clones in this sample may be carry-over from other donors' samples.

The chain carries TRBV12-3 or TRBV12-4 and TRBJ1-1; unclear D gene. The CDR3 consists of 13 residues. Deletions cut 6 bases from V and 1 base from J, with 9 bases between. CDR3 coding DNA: TGTGCCAGCAGCTCTGTACCGAACACTGAAGCTTTCTTT. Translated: CASSSVPNTEAFF.

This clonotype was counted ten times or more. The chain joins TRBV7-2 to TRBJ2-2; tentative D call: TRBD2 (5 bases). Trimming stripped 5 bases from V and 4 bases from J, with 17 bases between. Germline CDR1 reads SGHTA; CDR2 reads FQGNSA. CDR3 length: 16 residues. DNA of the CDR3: TGTGCCAGCAGCACCTTACTAGGGTTCAGCACCGGGGAGCTGTTTTTT. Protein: CASSTLLGFSTGELFF.

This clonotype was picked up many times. CDR3 DNA: TGTGCCAGCAGCTCTCCGTTCCGACAGGGCTCTGGAAACACCATATATTTT. Protein: CASSSPFRQGSGNTIYF. This rearrangement joins TRBV7-2 to TRBJ1-3, with 7 nucleotides matching TRBD1. Germline lookup yields CDR1 SGHTA and CDR2 FQGNSA. The V gene end was trimmed by 4 bases and the J gene end by 0 bases; junction bases not matched to a gene: 9. The length of the CDR3 is 17 residues.

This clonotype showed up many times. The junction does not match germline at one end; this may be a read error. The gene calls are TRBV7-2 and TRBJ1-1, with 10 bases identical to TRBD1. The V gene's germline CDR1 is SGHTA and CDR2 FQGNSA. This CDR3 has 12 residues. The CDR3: CASSPAGTGVIW. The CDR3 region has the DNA TGTGCCAGCAGTCCTGCCGGGACAGGGGTGATTTGG.